Below, 18 T cell receptor beta chains from the same sample are listed, as sequenced in a study of T cell changes during pregnancy in multiple sclerosis. Sequenced by immunoSEQ multiplex PCR; TCRdb stores in-frame clones only, minus some. This table holds about 51,000 clones, approximately 93% found once. This material consisted of peripheral blood, taken in the second trimester of pregnancy. All receptors derive from a female donor with multiple sclerosis, enrolled in a pregnancy study.

The chain couples TRBV28 to TRBJ2-1; 9 bases align to TRBD2. The germline gives CDR1 MDHEN, CDR2 SYDVKM. This CDR3 has 15 residues. Trimming removed 3 bases from V and 4 bases from J; junction bases left unmatched: 4. The CDR3 protein is CASSFRLAGYNEQFF. The CDR3 nucleotides are TGTGCCAGCAGTTTTCGGCTAGCGGGGTACAATGAGCAGTTCTTC.

This chain connects TRBV4-3 to TRBJ2-6, with 9 nucleotides matching TRBD2. Germline V gene sequence: CDR1 LGHNA, CDR2 YSLEER. J was trimmed by 1 base and V by 1 base; bases with no gene match: 8. The CDR3 consists of 19 residues. The CDR3 coding sequence is TGCGCCAGCAGCCAAGCCGGAGGTAGCGGGGGTTCTGGGGCCAACGTCCTGACTTTC. Residues: CASSQAGGSGGSGANVLTF.

This chain connects TRBV19 to TRBJ1-2; D gene ambiguous. This CDR3 spans 14 amino acids. V lost 7 bases to trimming and J lost 6 bases, with 18 bases between them. Germline V gene data show CDR1 as LNHDA and CDR2 as SQIVND (reference sequence). The chain's CDR3 is CASNPFGNEDGYTF. DNA for the CDR3: TGTGCCAGTAACCCTTTCGGGAATGAGGATGGCTACACCTTC.

The rearrangement links TRBV7-9 to TRBJ2-7, with D uncertain. Germline V gene data show CDR1 as SEHNR and CDR2 as FQNEAQ (reference sequence). Trimming removed 6 bases at V and 4 bases at J, with 10 bases between. The CDR3 extends over 12 amino acids. CDR3 nucleotide sequence: TGTGCCAGCAGTCCAGAAGATTACGAGCAGTACTTC. This translates into CASSPEDYEQYF.

The rearrangement uses TRBV7-9 and TRBJ2-7; 8 bases match TRBD2. The CDR3 extends over 14 amino acids. J lost 12 bases, V lost 5 bases, and 15 bases had no gene match. Germline CDR1 SEHNR, CDR2 FQNEAQ (reference sequence). The CDR3 nucleotides are TGTGCCAGCAGCGGAAGTGGAGCGGCTAGCGGGCCGTACTTC. It specifies CASSGSGAASGPYF.

In nucleotides, the CDR3 is TGTGCCAGTAGGCTAGCGGGAGTTGGCTACAATGAGCAGTTCTTC. It codes for CASRLAGVGYNEQFF. This sequence joins TRBV19 and TRBJ2-1, with 10 nucleotides matching TRBD2. CDR1 and CDR2 (germline): LNHDA, SQIVND (reference sequence). The CDR3 is 15 residues long. Losses at the gene ends were 6 bases for V and 3 bases for J; bases not matched to a gene: 5. Full variable domain (outside the CDR3, taken from reference TRBV19 and TRBJ2-1): DGGITQSPKYLFRKEGQNVTLSCEQNLNHDAMYWYRQDPGQGLRLIYYSQIVNDFQKGDIAEGYSVSREKKESFPLTVTSAQKNPTAFYLCASRLAGVGYNEQFFGPGTRLTVL.

The chain links TRBV28 to TRBJ1-2; D is unresolved. The CDR3 totals 13 residues. V was cut by 5 bases and J by 4 bases, with 11 bases left in between. Germline-derived CDR1 and CDR2 are MDHEN and SYDVKM. CDR3 DNA: TGTGCCAGCAGTCTCTGGTTGGCCTATGGCTACACCTTC. This codes for CASSLWLAYGYTF.

The chain carries TRBV29-1 and TRBJ2-7, with D possibly TRBD1 on 8 matching bases. The CDR3 length is 18 residues. V was pared by 0 bases and J by 2 bases, with 23 bases between. Germline loops: CDR1 SQVTM, CDR2 ANQGSEA. This CDR3 reads CSVEEGGTGKVGAYEQYF. The DNA for the CDR3 is TGCAGCGTTGAAGAGGGAGGGACAGGCAAGGTTGGGGCCTACGAGCAGTACTTC.

The chain couples TRBV10-3 to TRBJ2-7, with D possibly TRBD2 on 5 matching bases. The CDR3 has 14 residues. Germline V gives CDR1 ENHRY, CDR2 SYGVKD. Trimming took 0 bases from V and 4 from J, leaving 10 bases between them. Written as DNA, the CDR3 is TGTGCCATCAGTGAGTCCGGGATGTCTTACGAGCAGTACTTC. Translating gives CAISESGMSYEQYF.

This chain joins TRBV5-1 and TRBJ2-3; D remains unclear. CDR1 SGHRS and CDR2 YFSETQ come from the germline V gene. V was cut by 0 bases and J by 2 bases, with 7 bases left in between. The CDR3 has 14 amino acids. For the CDR3, the DNA is TGCGCCAGCAGCTTGGGGCATATCACAGATACGCAGTATTTT. Translating gives CASSLGHITDTQYF.

The chain recombines TRBV6-5 with TRBJ1-6, with D maybe TRBD1 (6 bases). Germline CDR1 reads MNHEY; CDR2 reads SVGAGI. The CDR3 loop spans 14 amino acids. The V gene lost 2 bases and the J gene lost 7 bases, with 9 bases spanning the gap. The DNA of the CDR3 is TGTGCCAGCAGTTACGGACAGCTAAATTCACCCCTCCACTTT. As protein: CASSYGQLNSPLHF.

V usage is TRBV29-1 and J usage is TRBJ2-7; 7 bases line up with TRBD1. The CDR3 extends over 13 amino acids. Trimming cost V 6 bases and J 2 bases; bases outside gene matches: 7. In germline, CDR1 is SQVTM, CDR2 ANQGSEA. The CDR3 reads CSVAQTGTYEQYF. The CDR3 bases are TGCAGCGTCGCTCAGACAGGGACCTACGAGCAGTACTTC.

V is TRBV19 and J is TRBJ2-5, with a weak D call TRBD2 (6 bases). The CDR3 is made up of 14 amino acids. Germline values: CDR1 LNHDA, CDR2 SQIVND (reference sequence). Trimming removed 5 bases from V and 5 bases from J, with 15 bases in between. The CDR3 reads CASSAQTRRETQYF. CDR3 DNA: TGTGCCAGTAGTGCCCAGACTAGACGGGAGACCCAGTACTTC.

The rearrangement joins TRBV18 to TRBJ1-1, with a possible D match to TRBD1 (6 bases). There are 14 residues in the CDR3. V dropped 4 bases and J dropped 2 bases, with 11 bases sitting between them. Germline assignment: CDR1 KGHSH and CDR2 LQKENI. CDR3 protein: CASSHPGQNTEAFF. CDR3 coding DNA: TGTGCCAGCTCACACCCGGGACAAAACACTGAAGCTTTCTTT.

The V gene is TRBV10-3, the J gene TRBJ2-2, with D perhaps TRBD2 (5 bases). The ends were cut back, 4 bases at V and 4 bases at J, with 13 bases in the middle. This CDR3 region has 15 residues. The germline V gene has CDR1 ENHRY and CDR2 SYGVKD. The CDR3 region has the DNA TGTGCCATCAGTGGGTGGGAGAGTGGCACCGGGGAGCTGTTTTTT. Amino acids: CAISGWESGTGELFF.

This clone was seen a handful of times. The gene calls are TRBV6-4 and TRBJ2-1, with 12 bases lining up with TRBD2. V lost 3 bases, J lost 10 bases, and 4 bases stayed unmatched. This CDR3 spans 14 amino acids. From germline, CDR1 is MRHNA and CDR2 SNTAGT. The CDR3 protein is CASSELAGGREQFF. CDR3 DNA sequence: TGTGCCAGCAGTGAACTAGCGGGAGGTCGAGAGCAGTTCTTC.

The chain links TRBV5-8 to TRBJ2-3, with 8 bases aligning to TRBD1. CDR1 and CDR2 (germline): SGHTS, YDEGEE. This CDR3 region has 18 residues. Germline trimming cut 4 bases from V and 1 base from J; bases unmatched to any gene: 14. In DNA, the CDR3 is TGTGCCAGCAGCCTGTCCCGGGACAGGTTTCTCGGCACAGATACGCAGTATTTT. Protein sequence: CASSLSRDRFLGTDTQYF.

The CDR3 DNA is TGTGCCAGTAGTATGACCCTCCTAGGAGGTCTCACTGAAGCTTTCTTT. Protein sequence: CASSMTLLGGLTEAFF. The chain links TRBV19 to TRBJ1-1, with no clear D. This CDR3 has 16 residues. Germline lookup yields CDR1 LNHDA and CDR2 SQIVND (reference sequence). V dropped 3 bases and J dropped 4 bases, with 18 bases sitting between them.